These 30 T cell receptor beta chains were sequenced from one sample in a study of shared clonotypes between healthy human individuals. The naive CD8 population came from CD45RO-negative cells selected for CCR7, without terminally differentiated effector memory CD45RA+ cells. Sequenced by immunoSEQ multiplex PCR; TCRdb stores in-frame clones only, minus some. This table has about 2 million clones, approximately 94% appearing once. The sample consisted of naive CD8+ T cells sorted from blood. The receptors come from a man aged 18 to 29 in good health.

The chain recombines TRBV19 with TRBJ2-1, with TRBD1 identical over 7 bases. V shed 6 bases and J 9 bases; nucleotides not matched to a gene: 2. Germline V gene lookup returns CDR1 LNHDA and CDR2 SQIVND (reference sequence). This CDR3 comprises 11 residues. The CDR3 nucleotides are TGTGCCAGTAGGACAGGGACTGAGCAGTTCTTC. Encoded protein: CASRTGTEQFF.

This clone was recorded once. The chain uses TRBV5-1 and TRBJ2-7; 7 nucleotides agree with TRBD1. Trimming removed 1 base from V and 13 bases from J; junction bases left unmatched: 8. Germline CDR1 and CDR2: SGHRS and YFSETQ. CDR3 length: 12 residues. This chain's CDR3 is CASSLTGVDLYF. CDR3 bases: TGCGCCAGCAGCTTGACAGGGGTCGACCTTTACTTC.

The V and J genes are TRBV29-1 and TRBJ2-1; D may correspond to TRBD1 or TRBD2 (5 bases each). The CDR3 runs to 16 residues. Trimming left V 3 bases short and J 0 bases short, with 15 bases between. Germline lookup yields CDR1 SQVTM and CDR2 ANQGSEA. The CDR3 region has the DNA TGCAGCGTTGAGGGGCTGACTATGAGCTCCTACAATGAGCAGTTCTTC. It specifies CSVEGLTMSSYNEQFF.

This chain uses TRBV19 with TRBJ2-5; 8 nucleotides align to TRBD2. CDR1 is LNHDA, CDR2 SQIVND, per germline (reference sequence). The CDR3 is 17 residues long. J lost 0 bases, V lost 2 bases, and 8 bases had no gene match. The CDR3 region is CASSIRIEREYQETQYF. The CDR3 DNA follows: TGTGCCAGTAGTATAAGGATCGAGCGGGAGTACCAAGAGACCCAGTACTTC.

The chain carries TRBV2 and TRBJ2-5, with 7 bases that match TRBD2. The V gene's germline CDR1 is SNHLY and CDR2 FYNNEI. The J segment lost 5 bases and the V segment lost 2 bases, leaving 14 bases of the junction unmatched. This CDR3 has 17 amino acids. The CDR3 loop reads CASSEFLAGVAYETQYF. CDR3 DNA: TGTGCCAGCAGTGAATTTCTGGCGGGAGTAGCTTATGAGACCCAGTACTTC.

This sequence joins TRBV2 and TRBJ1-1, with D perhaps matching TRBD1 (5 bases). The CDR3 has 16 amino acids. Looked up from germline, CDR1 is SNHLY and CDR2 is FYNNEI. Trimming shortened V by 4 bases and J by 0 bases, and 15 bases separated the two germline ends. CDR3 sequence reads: CASSVPTGDMNTEAFF. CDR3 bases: TGTGCCAGCAGTGTACCCACAGGCGACATGAACACTGAAGCTTTCTTT.

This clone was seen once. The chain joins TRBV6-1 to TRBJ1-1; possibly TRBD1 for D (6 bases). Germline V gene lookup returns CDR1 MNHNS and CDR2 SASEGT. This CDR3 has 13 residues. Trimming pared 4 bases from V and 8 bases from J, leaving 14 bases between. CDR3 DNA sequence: TGTGCCAGCAGTGGGGGGCAGGGGATAGAAGCTTTCTTT. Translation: CASSGGQGIEAFF.

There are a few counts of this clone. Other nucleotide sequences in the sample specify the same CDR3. The CDR3 region is CASSLGSGYGYTF. The CDR3 region has the DNA TGCGCCAGCAGCTTGGGGTCAGGCTATGGCTACACCTTC. The chain has TRBV5-1 and TRBJ1-2; D call uncertain. The ends were cut back, 0 bases at V and 4 bases at J, with 7 bases in the middle. The V gene's germline CDR1 is SGHRS and CDR2 YFSETQ. The CDR3 runs to 13 residues.

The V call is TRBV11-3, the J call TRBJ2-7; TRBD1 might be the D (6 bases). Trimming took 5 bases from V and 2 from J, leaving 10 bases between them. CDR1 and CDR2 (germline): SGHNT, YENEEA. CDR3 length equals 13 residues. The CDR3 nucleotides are TGTGCCAGCAGCGAGGACAGCACCTACGAGCAGTACTTC. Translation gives CASSEDSTYEQYF.

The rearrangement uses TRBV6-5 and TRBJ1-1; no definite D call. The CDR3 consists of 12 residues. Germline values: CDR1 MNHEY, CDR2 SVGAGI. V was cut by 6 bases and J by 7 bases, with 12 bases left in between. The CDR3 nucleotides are TGTGCCAGCAGAATACCACCTGGTGAAGCTTTCTTT. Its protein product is CASRIPPGEAFF.

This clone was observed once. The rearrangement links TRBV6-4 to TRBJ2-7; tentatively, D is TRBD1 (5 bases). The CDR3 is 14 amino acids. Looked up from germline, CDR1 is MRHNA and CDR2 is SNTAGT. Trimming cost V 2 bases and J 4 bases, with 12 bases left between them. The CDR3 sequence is CASSDPDTLYEQYF. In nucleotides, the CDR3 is TGTGCCAGCAGTGACCCGGACACCTTATACGAGCAGTACTTC.

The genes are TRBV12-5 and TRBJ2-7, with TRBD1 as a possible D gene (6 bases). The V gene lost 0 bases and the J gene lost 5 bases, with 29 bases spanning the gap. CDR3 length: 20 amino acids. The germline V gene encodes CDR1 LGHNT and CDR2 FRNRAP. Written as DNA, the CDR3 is TGTGCTAGTGGTTTGGTACTCGTCGGGACAAGGGCCTTATTGCTTGACGAGCAGTACTTC. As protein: CASGLVLVGTRALLLDEQYF. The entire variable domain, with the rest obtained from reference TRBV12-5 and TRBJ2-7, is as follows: DARVTQTPRHKVTEMGQEVTMRCQPILGHNTVFWYRQTMMQGLELLAYFRNRAPLDDSGMPKDRFSAEMPDATLATLKIQPSEPRDSAVYFCASGLVLVGTRALLLDEQYFGPGTRLTVT.

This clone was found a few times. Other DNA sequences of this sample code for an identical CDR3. CDR3 sequence (DNA): TGTGCCAGCAGCCCGACAGGCCAAGAGACCCAGTACTTC. This sequence encodes CASSPTGQETQYF. The chain has TRBV5-6 and TRBJ2-5, with D possibly matching TRBD1 (6 bases). CDR1 and CDR2 (germline): SGHDT, YYEEEE. This CDR3 spans 13 amino acids. The V end lost 4 bases, the J end lost 1 base, and 8 bases lay between the germline ends.

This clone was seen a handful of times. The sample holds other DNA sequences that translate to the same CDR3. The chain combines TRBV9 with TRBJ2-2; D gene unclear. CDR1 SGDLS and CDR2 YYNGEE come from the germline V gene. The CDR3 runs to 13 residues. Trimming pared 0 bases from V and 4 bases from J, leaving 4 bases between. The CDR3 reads CASSVVGTGELFF. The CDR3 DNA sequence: TGTGCCAGCAGCGTAGTTGGCACCGGGGAGCTGTTTTTT.

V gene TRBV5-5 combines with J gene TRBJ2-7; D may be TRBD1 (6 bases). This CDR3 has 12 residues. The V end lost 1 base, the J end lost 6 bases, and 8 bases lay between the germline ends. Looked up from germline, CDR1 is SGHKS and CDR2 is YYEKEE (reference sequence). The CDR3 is CASSLPTGEQYF. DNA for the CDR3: TGTGCCAGCAGCTTGCCGACAGGCGAGCAGTACTTC. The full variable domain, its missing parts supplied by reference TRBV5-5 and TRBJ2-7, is DAGVTQSPTHLIKTRGQQVTLRCSPISGHKSVSWYQQVLGQGPQFIFQYYEKEERGRGNFPDRFSARQFPNYSSELNVNALLLGDSALYLCASSLPTGEQYFGPGTRLTVT.

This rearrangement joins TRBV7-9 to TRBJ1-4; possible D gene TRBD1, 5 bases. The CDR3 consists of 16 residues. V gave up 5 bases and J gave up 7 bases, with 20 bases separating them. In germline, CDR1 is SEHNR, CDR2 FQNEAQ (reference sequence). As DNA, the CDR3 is TGTGCCAGCAGCCCTCTTCGGGGGGAGGAGGGTGAAAAACTGTTTTTT. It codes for CASSPLRGEEGEKLFF.

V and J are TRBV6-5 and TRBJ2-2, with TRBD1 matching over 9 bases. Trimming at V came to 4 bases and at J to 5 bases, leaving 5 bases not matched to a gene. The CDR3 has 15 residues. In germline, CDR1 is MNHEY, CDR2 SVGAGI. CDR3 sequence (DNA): TGTGCCAGCAGTTTACGACAGGGGGGGACCGGGGAGCTGTTTTTT. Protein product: CASSLRQGGTGELFF.

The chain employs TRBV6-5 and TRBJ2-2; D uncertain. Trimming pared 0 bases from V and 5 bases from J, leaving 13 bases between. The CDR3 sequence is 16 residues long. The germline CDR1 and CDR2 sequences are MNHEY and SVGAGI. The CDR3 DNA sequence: TGTGCCAGCAGTTACTCGACTTTAACAGCGACCGGGGAGCTGTTTTTT. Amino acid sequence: CASSYSTLTATGELFF.

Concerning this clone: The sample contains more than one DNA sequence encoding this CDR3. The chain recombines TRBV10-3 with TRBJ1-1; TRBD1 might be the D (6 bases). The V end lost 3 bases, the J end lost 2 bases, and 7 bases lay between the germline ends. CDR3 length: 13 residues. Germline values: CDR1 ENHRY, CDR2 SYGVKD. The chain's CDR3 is CAISEQGNTEAFF. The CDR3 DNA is TGTGCCATCAGTGAACAGGGAAACACTGAAGCTTTCTTT.

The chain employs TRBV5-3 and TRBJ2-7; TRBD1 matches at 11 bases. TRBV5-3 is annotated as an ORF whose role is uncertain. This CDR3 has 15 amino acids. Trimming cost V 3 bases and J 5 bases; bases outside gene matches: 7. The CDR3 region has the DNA TGTGCCAGAAGCTACGGACAGGGGGCTATCAACGAGCAGTACTTC. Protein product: CARSYGQGAINEQYF.

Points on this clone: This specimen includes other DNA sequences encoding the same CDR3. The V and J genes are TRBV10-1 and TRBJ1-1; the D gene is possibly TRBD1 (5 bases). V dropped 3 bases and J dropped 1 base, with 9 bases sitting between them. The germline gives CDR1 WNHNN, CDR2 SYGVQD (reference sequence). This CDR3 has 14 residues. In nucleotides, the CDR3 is TGCGCCAGCAGTGACCATGGGGGGAACACTGAAGCTTTCTTT. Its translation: CASSDHGGNTEAFF.

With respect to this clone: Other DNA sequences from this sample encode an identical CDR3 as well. The CDR3 coding sequence is TGTGCCAGCAGTTTGGGGACAGGGTATTCCTACGAGCAGTACTTC. Its translation is CASSLGTGYSYEQYF. This rearrangement joins TRBV28 to TRBJ2-7, with TRBD1 matching 9 bases. Germline loops: CDR1 MDHEN, CDR2 SYDVKM. The CDR3 length is 15 residues. V trimming: 3 bases; J trimming: 1 base; junction bases outside the gene matches: 4.

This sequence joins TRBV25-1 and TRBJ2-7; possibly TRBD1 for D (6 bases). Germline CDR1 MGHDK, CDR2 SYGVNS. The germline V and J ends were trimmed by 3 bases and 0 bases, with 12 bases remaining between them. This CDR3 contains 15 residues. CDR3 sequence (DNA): TGTGCCAGCAGTGACCCGGACAGATCCTCCTACGAGCAGTACTTC. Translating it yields CASSDPDRSSYEQYF.

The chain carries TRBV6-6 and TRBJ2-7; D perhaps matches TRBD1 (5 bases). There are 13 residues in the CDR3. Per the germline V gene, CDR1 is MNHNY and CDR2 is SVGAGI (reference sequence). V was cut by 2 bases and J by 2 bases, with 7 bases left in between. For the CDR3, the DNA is TGTGCCAGCAGTTACGGACACCCCTACGAGCAGTACTTC. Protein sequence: CASSYGHPYEQYF.

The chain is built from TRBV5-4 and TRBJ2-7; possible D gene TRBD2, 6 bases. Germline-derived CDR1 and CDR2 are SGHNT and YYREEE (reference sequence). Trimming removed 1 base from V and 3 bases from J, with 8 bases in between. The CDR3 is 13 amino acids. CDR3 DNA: TGTGCCAGCAGCTTGTGGGGGGACTACGAGCAGTACTTC. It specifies CASSLWGDYEQYF. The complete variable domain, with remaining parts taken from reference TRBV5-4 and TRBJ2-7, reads ETGVTQSPTHLIKTRGQQVTLRCSSQSGHNTVSWYQQALGQGPQFIFQYYREEENGRGNFPPRFSGLQFPNYSSELNVNALELDDSALYLCASSLWGDYEQYFGPGTRLTVT.

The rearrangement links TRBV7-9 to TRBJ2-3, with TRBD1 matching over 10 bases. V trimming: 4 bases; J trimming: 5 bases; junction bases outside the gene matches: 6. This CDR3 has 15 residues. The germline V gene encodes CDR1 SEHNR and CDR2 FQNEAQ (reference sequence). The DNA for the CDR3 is TGTGCCAGCAGCTCCCAAGGACAGGGGGAAGATACGCAGTATTTT. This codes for CASSSQGQGEDTQYF.

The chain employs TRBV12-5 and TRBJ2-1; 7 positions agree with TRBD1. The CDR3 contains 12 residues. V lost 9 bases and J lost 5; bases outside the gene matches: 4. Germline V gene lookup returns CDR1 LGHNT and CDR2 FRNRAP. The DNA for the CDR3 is TGTGCTAGGCGCACAGGGGACAATGAGCAGTTCTTC. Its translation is CARRTGDNEQFF.

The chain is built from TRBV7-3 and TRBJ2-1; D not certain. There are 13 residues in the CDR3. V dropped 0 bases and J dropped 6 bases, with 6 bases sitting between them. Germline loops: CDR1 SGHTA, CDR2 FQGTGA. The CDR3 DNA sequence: TGTGCCAGCAGCTTAACGGGCCTCAATGAGCAGTTCTTC. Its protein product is CASSLTGLNEQFF.

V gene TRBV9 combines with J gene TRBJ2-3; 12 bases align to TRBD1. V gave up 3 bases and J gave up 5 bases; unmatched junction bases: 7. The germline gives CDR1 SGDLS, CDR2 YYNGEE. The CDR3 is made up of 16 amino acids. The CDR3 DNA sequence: TGTGCCAGCAGCGCCTCCGGGACAGGGGGCTTAGATACGCAGTATTTT. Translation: CASSASGTGGLDTQYF.

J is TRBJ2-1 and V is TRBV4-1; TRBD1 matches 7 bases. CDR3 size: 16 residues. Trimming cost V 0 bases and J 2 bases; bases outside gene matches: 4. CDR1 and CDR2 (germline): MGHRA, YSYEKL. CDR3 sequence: CASSQEGTAPYNEQFF. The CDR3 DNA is TGCGCCAGCAGCCAAGAAGGGACAGCACCCTACAATGAGCAGTTCTTC.